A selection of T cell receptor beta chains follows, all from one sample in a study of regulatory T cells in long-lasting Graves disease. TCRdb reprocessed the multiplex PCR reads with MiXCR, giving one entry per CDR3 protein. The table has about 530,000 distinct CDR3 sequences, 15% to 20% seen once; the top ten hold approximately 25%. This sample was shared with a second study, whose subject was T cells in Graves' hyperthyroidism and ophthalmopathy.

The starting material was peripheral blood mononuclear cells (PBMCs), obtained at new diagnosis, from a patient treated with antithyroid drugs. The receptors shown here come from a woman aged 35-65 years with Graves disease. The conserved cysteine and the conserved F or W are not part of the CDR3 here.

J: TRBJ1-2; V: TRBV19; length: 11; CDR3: ASSIPTAYGYT
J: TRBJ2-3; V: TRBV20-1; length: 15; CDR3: SAYPGQGPTSTDTQY
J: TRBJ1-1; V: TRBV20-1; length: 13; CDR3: SARTSTGVVTEAF
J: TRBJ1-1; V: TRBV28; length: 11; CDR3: ASSLIGGRDAF
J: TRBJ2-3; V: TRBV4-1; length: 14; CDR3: ASSYDGGLRTDTQY
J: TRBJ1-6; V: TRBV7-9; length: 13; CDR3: ASSSIGPIYSPLH
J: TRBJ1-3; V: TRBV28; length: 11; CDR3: ASGTGNFRTIY
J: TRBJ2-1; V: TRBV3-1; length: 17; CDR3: ASRPGAGQGAISYNEQF
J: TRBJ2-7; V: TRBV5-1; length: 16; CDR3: ASSLSLFMRQITYEQY
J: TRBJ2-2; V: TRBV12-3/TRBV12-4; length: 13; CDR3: ASSYGQGLSGELF
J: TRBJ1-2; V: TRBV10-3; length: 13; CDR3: ALTPKSSWSYGYT
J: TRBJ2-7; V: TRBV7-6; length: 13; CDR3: ASSLEPSGDYEQY
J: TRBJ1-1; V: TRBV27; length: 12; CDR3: ASSSYVRGTEAF
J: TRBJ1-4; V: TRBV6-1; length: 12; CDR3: ASRSGQGNEKLF
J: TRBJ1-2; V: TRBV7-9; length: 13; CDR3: ASSSPGQSLYGYT
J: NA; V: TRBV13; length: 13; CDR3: ASSFEAATSYEQY
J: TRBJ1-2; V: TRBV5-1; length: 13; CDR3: ASSSPGHSSGGYT
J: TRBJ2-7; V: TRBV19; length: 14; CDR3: ASRTSDRGSSYEQY
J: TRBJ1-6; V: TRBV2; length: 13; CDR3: ASTPGQGGISPLH
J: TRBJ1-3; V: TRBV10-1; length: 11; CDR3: ASGEQIGNTIY
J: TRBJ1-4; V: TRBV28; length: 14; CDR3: ASSSRQGWVNEKLF
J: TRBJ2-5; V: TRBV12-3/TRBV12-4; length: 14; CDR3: ASTLRAQGYRETQY
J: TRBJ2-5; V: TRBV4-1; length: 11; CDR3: ASSQFAVETQY
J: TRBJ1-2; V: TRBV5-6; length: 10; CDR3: ASSFRQEGYT
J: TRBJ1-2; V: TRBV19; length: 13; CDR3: ASNDPGQGTYGYT
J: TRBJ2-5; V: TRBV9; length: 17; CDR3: ASSPPFGQGRSDGETQY
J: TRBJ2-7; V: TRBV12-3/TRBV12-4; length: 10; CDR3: ASSGTGWEQY
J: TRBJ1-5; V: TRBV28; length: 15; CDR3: ASSMIAGDYSNQPQH
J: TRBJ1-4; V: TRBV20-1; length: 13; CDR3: SASGAGGHYEKLF
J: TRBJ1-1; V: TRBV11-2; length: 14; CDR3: ASSLQTLQGGTEAF
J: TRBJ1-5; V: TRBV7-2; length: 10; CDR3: ASSLVAQPQH
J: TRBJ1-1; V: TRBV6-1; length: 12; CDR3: ASSTGHLNTEAF
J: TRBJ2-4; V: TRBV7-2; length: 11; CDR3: ASSRRARNIQY
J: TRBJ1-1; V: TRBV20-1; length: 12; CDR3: SARDSTVNTEAF
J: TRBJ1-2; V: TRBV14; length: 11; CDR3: ASSQDARTGYT
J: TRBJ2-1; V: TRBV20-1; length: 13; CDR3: SAGRSGGAGNEQF
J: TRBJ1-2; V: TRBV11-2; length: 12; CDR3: ASSLGGAIYGYT
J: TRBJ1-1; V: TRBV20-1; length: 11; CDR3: SARGQGTTEAF